A single sample is the source of the 29 T cell receptor beta chains below, sequenced in a study of regulatory dendritic cells for organ transplantation. The repertoire was sequenced with immunoSEQ multiplex PCR; TCRdb's copy has only in-frame clones and lacks some. Of tens of thousands of clones in the sample, 70% to 80% are singletons; the top ten hold approximately 0.92%. What was sequenced was memory CD4+ T cells from blood. Regarding subset: CD45RO+ memory T cells. The receptor source for this set is a human donor in good health.

V gene TRBV19 combines with J gene TRBJ1-6; D is perhaps TRBD1 (5 bases). V lost 4 bases to trimming and J lost 5 bases, with 6 bases between them. In germline, CDR1 is LNHDA, CDR2 SQIVND (reference sequence). The CDR3 has 13 amino acids. CDR3 DNA: TGTGCCAGTAGTACAGGGAATAATTCACCCCTCCACTTT. It is translated as CASSTGNNSPLHF.

This clone has more than one count but fewer than ten. J is TRBJ1-1 and V is TRBV15; 7 positions match TRBD1. Germline loops: CDR1 LNHNV, CDR2 YYDKDF (reference sequence). The CDR3 sequence is 15 residues long. V gave up 1 base and J gave up 4 bases; unmatched junction bases: 6. The chain's CDR3 is CATSRATGQGTEAFF. The CDR3 coding sequence is TGTGCCACCAGCAGAGCGACAGGGCAAGGCACTGAAGCTTTCTTT. Combining the CDR3 with reference TRBV15 and TRBJ1-1 gives the whole variable domain DAMVIQNPRYQVTQFGKPVTLSCSQTLNHNVMYWYQQKSSQAPKLLFHYYDKDFNNEADTPDNFQSRRPNTSFCFLDIRSPGLGDTAMYLCATSRATGQGTEAFFGQGTRLTVV.

V gene TRBV5-6 combines with J gene TRBJ2-7; D might be TRBD2 (5 bases). This CDR3 comprises 14 residues. Germline loops: CDR1 SGHDT, CDR2 YYEEEE. Trimming shortened V by 3 bases and J by 7 bases, and 17 bases separated the two germline ends. CDR3 in amino acids: CASSSKGGLREQYF. The CDR3, as DNA: TGTGCCAGCAGCTCCAAAGGCGGGCTAAGGGAGCAGTACTTC. Variable domain in full (rest from reference TRBV5-6 and TRBJ2-7): DAGVTQSPTHLIKTRGQQVTLRCSPKSGHDTVSWYQQALGQGPQFIFQYYEEEERQRGNFPDRFSGHQFPNYSSELNVNALLLGDSALYLCASSSKGGLREQYFGPGTRLTVT.

The chain employs TRBV11-3 and TRBJ1-1; D might be TRBD1 (6 bases). V lost 6 bases and J 4 bases, leaving 18 bases between the germline ends. CDR3 length: 15 amino acids. In germline, CDR1 is SGHNT, CDR2 YENEEA. CDR3 bases: TGTGCCAGCAGTCCCTCGGGAGGGGGGCCCACTGAAGCTTTCTTT. Its protein product is CASSPSGGGPTEAFF.

CDR3 sequence: CASSKLTSGGAYEQYF. The DNA of the CDR3 is TGTGCCAGCAGCAAATTAACTAGCGGGGGGGCCTACGAGCAGTACTTC. V usage is TRBV11-2 and J usage is TRBJ2-7; 13 nucleotides agree with TRBD2. Losses at the gene ends were 5 bases for V and 2 bases for J; bases not matched to a gene: 6. The CDR3 has 16 amino acids. The germline CDR1 and CDR2 sequences are SGHAT and FQNNGV.

This chain joins TRBV2 and TRBJ1-2; weak D call: TRBD1 (6 bases). Trimming removed 7 bases from V and 5 bases from J, with 20 bases in between. The CDR3 is 15 residues long. CDR1 SNHLY and CDR2 FYNNEI come from the germline V gene. CDR3 region: CASNQGQGGRYGYTF. DNA for the CDR3: TGTGCCAGCAACCAGGGACAAGGAGGAAGGTATGGCTACACCTTC.

This chain links TRBV5-6 with TRBJ2-5; TRBD2 matches 14 bases. Germline-derived CDR1 and CDR2 are SGHDT and YYEEEE. The J segment lost 3 bases and the V segment lost 6 bases, leaving 4 bases of the junction unmatched. The CDR3 is made up of 15 amino acids. Here the CDR3 reads CASMLTSGGEETQYF. The DNA of the CDR3 is TGTGCCAGCATGCTGACTAGCGGGGGGGAAGAGACCCAGTACTTC.

The chain carries TRBV5-1 and TRBJ2-1; TRBD1 is a possible D gene (6 bases). The germline V and J ends were trimmed by 7 bases and 5 bases, with 10 bases remaining between them. The germline V gene has CDR1 SGHRS and CDR2 YFSETQ. The CDR3 sequence is 12 residues long. CDR3 DNA sequence: TGCGCCAGCCGCCGGACAGACAATGAGCAGTTCTTC. Amino acids: CASRRTDNEQFF.

The J gene is TRBJ2-3, the V gene TRBV9; 10 bases match TRBD2. This CDR3 comprises 15 residues. CDR1 and CDR2 (germline): SGDLS, YYNGEE. The ends lost 0 bases at V and 6 bases at J; junction bases unmatched: 4. CDR3 residues: CASSVAAGGGDTQYF. The CDR3 DNA follows: TGTGCCAGCAGCGTAGCAGCGGGGGGGGGTGATACGCAGTATTTT.

The chain links TRBV5-6 to TRBJ1-2; the D gene is possibly TRBD1 (5 bases). V was cut by 0 bases and J by 8 bases, with 20 bases left in between. From germline, CDR1 is SGHDT and CDR2 YYEEEE. This CDR3 contains 16 residues. Here the CDR3 DNA reads TGTGCCAGCAGCTTGGTCGACAGAAAGGGAATGGGAGGCTACACCTTC. Protein product: CASSLVDRKGMGGYTF.

The chain links TRBV11-2 to TRBJ1-4; D perhaps matches TRBD1 (5 bases). The CDR3 sequence is 14 residues long. The V end was cut by 5 bases, the J end by 7 bases, with 14 bases between. Germline CDR1 is SGHAT and CDR2 is FQNNGV. Here the CDR3 DNA reads TGTGCCAGCAGCCAACAGGAGTTAAGTGAAAAACTGTTTTTT. This sequence encodes CASSQQELSEKLFF.

The V gene is TRBV10-3, the J gene TRBJ2-3; D may be TRBD1 (5 bases). Trimming removed 2 bases from V and 2 bases from J, with 11 bases in between. The CDR3 runs to 15 residues. Germline assignment: CDR1 ENHRY and CDR2 SYGVKD. The CDR3 coding sequence is TGTGCCATCAGTGAGCTGAAGGGGCCCACAGATACGCAGTATTTT. The encoded protein is CAISELKGPTDTQYF.

The chain couples TRBV5-8 to TRBJ2-2; 7 positions match TRBD2. J lost 3 bases, V lost 2 bases, and 10 bases had no gene match. Germline-derived CDR1 and CDR2 are SGHTS and YDEGEE. There are 17 residues in the CDR3. DNA of the CDR3: TGTGCCAGCAGCTTCCCTCTAAGCGGGGTTGACACCGGGGAGCTGTTTTTT. Protein product: CASSFPLSGVDTGELFF.

The chain employs TRBV5-1 and TRBJ2-3; TRBD2 matches at 8 bases. The germline gives CDR1 SGHRS, CDR2 YFSETQ. The CDR3 spans 15 residues. The junction had 5 bases not matched to a gene; V was cut back by 0 bases and J by 5 bases. CDR3 residues: CASSLGGGGIDTQYF. CDR3 bases: TGCGCCAGCAGCTTGGGCGGCGGGGGGATAGATACGCAGTATTTT. The full variable domain, rest sourced from reference TRBV5-1 and TRBJ2-3, is KAGVTQTPRYLIKTRGQQVTLSCSPISGHRSVSWYQQTPGQGLQFLFEYFSETQRNKGNFPGRFSGRQFSNSRSEMNVSTLELGDSALYLCASSLGGGGIDTQYFGPGTRLTVL.

This chain links TRBV5-4 with TRBJ1-3; 12 bases line up with TRBD1. V lost 0 bases and J lost 6; bases outside the gene matches: 4. CDR1 and CDR2 (germline): SGHNT, YYREEE (reference sequence). CDR3 length: 16 residues. CDR3 region: CASSLAGTGGKNTIYF. The DNA for the CDR3 is TGTGCCAGCAGCTTGGCCGGGACAGGGGGCAAAAACACCATATATTTT.

The sample holds a few counts of this clone. The chain combines TRBV6-5 with TRBJ1-1; TRBD1 is a possible D gene (5 bases). The CDR3 runs 12 residues. V lost 8 bases and J 6 bases, leaving 13 bases between the germline ends. Germline CDR1 MNHEY, CDR2 SVGAGI. This CDR3 reads CASAGRASEAFF. The CDR3 DNA follows: TGTGCCAGCGCTGGCAGGGCATCTGAAGCTTTCTTT.

The gene calls are TRBV6-4 and TRBJ1-4; 9 bases align to TRBD1. The junction had 9 bases not matched to a gene; V was cut back by 0 bases and J by 7 bases. The germline V gene encodes CDR1 MRHNA and CDR2 SNTAGT. The CDR3 contains 17 residues. The DNA for the CDR3 is TGTGCCAGCAGTGACTCATGCGTGGACAGGGGCGGTGAAAAACTGTTTTTT. It encodes CASSDSCVDRGGEKLFF.

V gene TRBV29-1 combines with J gene TRBJ2-3; a weak D match, TRBD2 (6 bases). Germline-derived CDR1 and CDR2 are SQVTM and ANQGSEA. CDR3 length: 16 residues. Trimming cost V 1 base and J 3 bases, with 17 bases left between them. The CDR3 coding sequence is TGCAGCGTTGAAGCGATGACTAGAGTGACGACAGATACGCAGTATTTT. As protein: CSVEAMTRVTTDTQYF.

The chain recombines TRBV11-3 with TRBJ2-3; unclear D gene. Germline lookup yields CDR1 SGHNT and CDR2 YENEEA. Trimming removed 3 bases at V and 6 bases at J, with 10 bases between. CDR3 length equals 13 residues. The CDR3 reads CASSFAYRDTQYF. The CDR3 nucleotides are TGTGCCAGCAGCTTCGCTTATCGGGATACGCAGTATTTT.

The CDR3 spells CASSELLSGGRGYTF. The CDR3 region has the DNA TGTGCCAGCAGTGAACTACTCTCAGGGGGCCGGGGCTACACCTTC. This chain connects TRBV2 to TRBJ1-2, with 8 bases lining up with TRBD1. The CDR3 is 15 residues long. Germline V CDR1 and CDR2: SNHLY, FYNNEI. The trim removed 2 bases at V and 8 bases at J, leaving 10 bases unmatched.

The chain combines TRBV10-3 with TRBJ1-2, with D possibly TRBD1 on 5 matching bases. Trimming left V 6 bases short and J 7 bases short, with 9 bases between. The CDR3 totals 11 residues. CDR1 is ENHRY, CDR2 SYGVKD, per germline. CDR3 bases: TGTGCCATCAGGTCAGACAGTGGCTACACCTTC. It translates to CAIRSDSGYTF.

The genes are TRBV21-1 and TRBJ1-2; the listed D gene, TRBD1, was not tested against the DNA. TRBV21-1 is recorded as a pseudogene. The CDR3 totals 15 residues. CDR3: CASSPRTGSNYGYTF. DNA of the CDR3: TGTGCCAGCAGCCCCCGGACAGGTTCTAACTATGGCTACACCTTC.

This clone turned up a few times. The sample carries other DNA sequences with the same CDR3. The chain employs TRBV7-2 and TRBJ2-1, with TRBD2 identical over 8 bases. Germline CDR1 is SGHTA and CDR2 is FQGNSA. Trimming removed 3 bases from V and 0 bases from J; junction bases left unmatched: 1. CDR3 size: 15 residues. CDR3 nucleotide sequence: TGTGCCAGCAGCTTCGCGGGGGGCTCCTACAATGAGCAGTTCTTC. Translation gives CASSFAGGSYNEQFF.

The rearrangement links TRBV19 to TRBJ2-1, with a weak D call TRBD2 (5 bases). CDR1 LNHDA and CDR2 SQIVND come from the germline V gene (reference sequence). The V gene lost 7 bases and the J gene lost 3 bases, with 10 bases spanning the gap. The CDR3 is 13 residues long. CDR3 in amino acids: CASNDRDYNEQFF. CDR3 nucleotides: TGTGCCAGTAATGACCGGGACTACAATGAGCAGTTCTTC.

The chain recombines TRBV14 with TRBJ1-3; no definite D call. Trimming pared 2 bases from V and 2 bases from J, leaving 10 bases between. This CDR3 comprises 15 residues. Germline lookup yields CDR1 SGHDN and CDR2 FVKESK. CDR3 region: CASSQQALPGNTIYF. CDR3 DNA: TGTGCCAGCAGCCAACAGGCGCTACCTGGAAACACCATATATTTT.

This clone appeared once. This chain uses TRBV5-1 with TRBJ1-2, with D perhaps TRBD1 (5 bases). Germline CDR1 reads SGHRS; CDR2 reads YFSETQ. The V end lost 7 bases, the J end lost 4 bases, and 17 bases lay between the germline ends. The CDR3 runs to 14 residues. The CDR3 nucleotides read TGCGCCAGCGCACCGGGGGAAAGCGGCTATGGCTACACCTTC. As protein: CASAPGESGYGYTF.

This clone was recorded a few times. In DNA, the CDR3 is TGCGCCAGCAACCCCGGGACTTCAACCCGGTCGTATACGCAGTATTTT. Protein sequence: CASNPGTSTRSYTQYF. The J gene is TRBJ2-3, the V gene TRBV5-1; D might be TRBD2 (6 bases). Germline assignment: CDR1 SGHRS and CDR2 YFSETQ. Trimming left V 6 bases short and J 7 bases short, with 24 bases between. CDR3 length: 16 residues.

V usage is TRBV4-3 and J usage is TRBJ2-4, with TRBD2 identical over 11 bases. The length of the CDR3 is 17 residues. The junction had 8 bases not matched to a gene; V was cut back by 4 bases and J by 3 bases. Germline assignment: CDR1 LGHNA and CDR2 YSLEER. The DNA for the CDR3 is TGCGCCAGCAGCCGCAAACTAGCGGGGGTCGGCAAAAACATTCAGTACTTC. Its protein is CASSRKLAGVGKNIQYF.

This clone appeared a few times. The chain joins TRBV7-2 to TRBJ2-2, with a tentative D call TRBD1 (6 bases). Trimming pared 4 bases from V and 5 bases from J, leaving 11 bases between. Germline assignment: CDR1 SGHTA and CDR2 FQGNSA. This CDR3 is built from 14 residues. The CDR3 DNA reads as TGTGCCAGCAGCTCCCAGGGGAATACCGGGGAGCTGTTTTTT. Translated, it gives CASSSQGNTGELFF. Drawing the rest from reference TRBV7-2 and TRBJ2-2, the complete variable domain is GAGVSQSPSNKVTEKGKDVELRCDPISGHTALYWYRQSLGQGLEFLIYFQGNSAPDKSGLPSDRFSAERTGGSVSTLTIQRTQQEDSAVYLCASSSQGNTGELFFGEGSRLTVL.